The rows below give T cell receptor beta chains drawn from one sample of a study of blood T cell repertoires in COVID-19. Produced via immunoSEQ multiplex PCR; TCRdb's table is partial and in-frame only. Of approximately 440,000 clones listed, 90% are singletons. Sequenced material: PBMCs or T cells enriched from blood (not recorded which). All receptors derive from a man aged 18 to 35 who had recovered from COVID-19. The CDR3 runs from the conserved cysteine through the conserved F or W. Each record gives: D gene, V gene, J gene, clone size, CDR3 DNA, CDR3 protein. D genes are given only for firm matches. Clone size is given for some rows only: seen once, a few or many times, or a class if the clone is expanded.

TRBD1	TRBV5-4	TRBJ1-1	NA	TGTGCCAGCAGCGAAGAGACAGGGGGCTGGACTGAAGCTTTCTTT	CASSEETGGWTEAFF
NA	TRBV11-2	TRBJ1-6	NA	TGTGCCAGCAGCTCCCTCTTCGGGGAGGATAATTCACCCCTCCACTTT	CASSSLFGEDNSPLHF
NA	TRBV19	TRBJ2-5	once	TGTGCCAGTAGCCCGCGGGACCTGCCTGGGGAGACCCAGTACTTC	CASSPRDLPGETQYF
NA	TRBV5-4	TRBJ2-3	NA	TGTGCCAGCAGCTTACAACAAAGCACAGATACGCAGTATTTT	CASSLQQSTDTQYF
NA	TRBV28	TRBJ1-5	NA	TGTGCCAGCAGCCAACGGACATGGCTCAATATCTATAGCAATCAGCCCCAGCATTTT	CASSQRTWLNIYSNQPQHF
NA	TRBV12-3/TRBV12-4	TRBJ1-2	few	TGTGCCAGCAGTTCAGGGAACTATGGCTACACCTTC	CASSSGNYGYTF
TRBD1	TRBV19	TRBJ1-1	NA	TGTGCCAGTAGTCCCACCGGGACAGTGAACACTGAAGCTTTCTTT	CASSPTGTVNTEAFF
NA	TRBV19	TRBJ2-1	NA	TGTGCCAGTAGTATTAGTCTAGCGCATACCTACAATGAGCAGTTCTTC	CASSISLAHTYNEQFF
TRBD1	TRBV3-1/TRBV3-2	TRBJ1-3	NA	TGTGCCAGCAGCCTGGGACAGCTGACTATCGGAGACACCATATATTTT	CASSLGQLTIGDTIYF
TRBD1	TRBV2	TRBJ1-5	NA	TGTGCCAGCGGGTTGCAGGGGGTGTCCAATCAGCCCCAGCATTTT	CASGLQGVSNQPQHF
NA	TRBV9	TRBJ2-2	once	TGTGCCAGCAGCGTAGCTGCCGGGTCGAACACCGGGGAGCTGTTTTTT	CASSVAAGSNTGELFF
TRBD1	TRBV6-5	TRBJ2-7	NA	TGTGCCAGCAGTTTGTCCGGGACAGGGACCTACGAGCAGTACTTC	CASSLSGTGTYEQYF
TRBD2	TRBV7-8	TRBJ2-2	NA	TGTGCCAGCAGCGTTTCTTGGGCGGGAGGCCGTAGGGGGGAGCTGTTTTTT	CASSVSWAGGRRGELFF
NA	TRBV6-5	TRBJ2-3	NA	TGTGCCAGCAGTTACGTGGGCGAAGGCACAGATACGCAGTATTTT	CASSYVGEGTDTQYF
NA	TRBV4-1	TRBJ1-4	NA	TGCGCCAGCAGCCAAGAAGGCGGGGTTGGAGAAAAACTGTTTTTT	CASSQEGGVGEKLFF